The 3 T cell receptor beta chains given below trace back to one sample, sequenced in a study of cytomegalovirus exposure and HLA in healthy donors. The primer mix had 60 Vbeta and 13 Jbeta primers. Sequencing was performed with immunoSEQ multiplex PCR; in TCRdb, only in-frame clones are kept and a portion is missing. The sample includes about 190,000 clones, roughly 84% of them seen just once. Input material: PBMCs. Receptors were obtained from a woman aged 45-59 years in good health and CMV-seropositive.

This chain connects TRBV5-6 to TRBJ1-1; possible D gene TRBD1, 6 bases. The germline V and J ends were trimmed by 4 bases and 1 base, with 11 bases remaining between them. The V gene's germline CDR1 is SGHDT and CDR2 YYEEEE. The CDR3 consists of 14 residues. The CDR3 region has the DNA TGTGCCAGCAGCGTGGGGGGGCCGAACACTGAAGCTTTCTTT. This sequence encodes CASSVGGPNTEAFF.

The rearrangement uses TRBV5-8 and TRBJ1-3; D gene uncertain. V was pared by 2 bases and J by 4 bases, with 7 bases between. This CDR3 has 13 residues. Per germline, CDR1 SGHTS and CDR2 YDEGEE. This chain's CDR3 is CASSFGRGNTIYF. The CDR3 DNA reads TGTGCCAGCAGCTTCGGCAGGGGAAACACCATATATTTT.

The chain couples TRBV27 to TRBJ1-1; D unresolved. The CDR3 has 16 amino acids. Trimming cost V 4 bases and J 4 bases, with 19 bases left between them. Germline V gene sequence: CDR1 MNHEY, CDR2 SMNVEV (reference sequence). The CDR3 reads CASSSPEGRRFTEAFF. The CDR3 DNA reads as TGTGCCAGCAGTTCCCCAGAGGGCAGGCGGTTCACTGAAGCTTTCTTT.